A selection of T cell receptor beta chains follows, all from one sample in a study of cytomegalovirus exposure and HLA in healthy donors. Sequenced by immunoSEQ multiplex PCR; TCRdb stores in-frame clones only, minus some. The sample's table shows 100,000 to 150,000 clones. The sequencing sample was made of PBMCs. All receptors derive from a man younger than 40 in good health and CMV-seronegative. The CDR3 runs from the conserved cysteine through the conserved F or W. A D gene is named only where the DNA matches it firmly.

J: TRBJ2-5
V: TRBV5-4
D: NA
DNA: TGTGCCAGCAGCTTGCCAGGGTCTCAAGAGACCCAGTACTTC
CDR3: CASSLPGSQETQYF

J: TRBJ2-7
V: TRBV28
D: TRBD1
DNA: TGTGCCAGCAGCCGCGGGGACAGGGTTAACTTC
CDR3: CASSRGDRVNF

J: TRBJ2-7
V: TRBV2
D: NA
DNA: TGTGCCAGCAGTAATGGACAGTCCTACGAGCAGTACTTC
CDR3: CASSNGQSYEQYF

J: TRBJ2-5
V: TRBV5-6
D: TRBD1
DNA: TGTGCCAGCAGCATTACCCCGGGACAGCGCCAAGAGACCCAGTACTTC
CDR3: CASSITPGQRQETQYF

J: TRBJ2-1
V: TRBV5-1
D: TRBD1
DNA: TGCGCCAGCAGCTACCCAAAGGGACAGGCGACCCCCAATGAGCAGTTCTTC
CDR3: CASSYPKGQATPNEQFF

J: TRBJ2-2
V: TRBV21-1
D: NA
DNA: TGTGCCAGCAGCAAAGCATCTGGACAGGGAGGGTACACCGGGGAGCTGTTTTTT
CDR3: CASSKASGQGGYTGELFF

J: TRBJ1-2
V: TRBV6-6
D: NA
DNA: TGTGCCAGCAGTTACAGGGGTTTCGGTAACATTGGCTACACCTTC
CDR3: CASSYRGFGNIGYTF

J: TRBJ2-3
V: TRBV14
D: TRBD2
DNA: TGTGCCAGCAGCCAAACTAGCGGGAGTACAGATACGCAGTATTTT
CDR3: CASSQTSGSTDTQYF

J: TRBJ2-7
V: TRBV19
D: TRBD2
DNA: TGTGCCAGTAGTATGTTCCCGGGAGGCTCCTACGAGCAGTACTTC
CDR3: CASSMFPGGSYEQYF

J: TRBJ1-1
V: TRBV6-5
D: NA
DNA: TGTGCCAGCAGTTACTCTATCAGGGGTTCAGGTGAAGCTTTCTTC
CDR3: CASSYSIRGSGEAFF